Following are 26 T cell receptor beta chains from one sample sequenced in a study of T cell changes during pregnancy in multiple sclerosis. Generated by immunoSEQ multiplex PCR, the TCRdb table keeps only in-frame clones and is missing some. The sample holds some 60,000 clones, around 91% seen once. The source material was peripheral blood, sampled after pregnancy. These receptor sequences come from a female donor with multiple sclerosis, enrolled in a pregnancy study.

This clone was found once. The J gene is TRBJ1-1, the V gene TRBV25-1; 8 bases align to TRBD1. Trimming cost V 3 bases and J 1 base; bases outside gene matches: 4. Germline-derived CDR1 and CDR2 are MGHDK and SYGVNS. The CDR3 length is 15 residues. The chain's CDR3 is CASSDPGTGNTEAFF. The CDR3 region has the DNA TGTGCCAGCAGTGACCCCGGGACAGGGAACACTGAAGCTTTCTTT. Full variable domain (rest looked up from reference TRBV25-1 and TRBJ1-1): EADIYQTPRYLVIGTGKKITLECSQTMGHDKMYWYQQDPGMELHLIHYSYGVNSTEKGDLSSESTVSRIRTEHFPLTLESARPSHTSQYLCASSDPGTGNTEAFFGQGTRLTVV.

This chain joins TRBV27 and TRBJ2-6; D is unresolved. Trimming stripped 4 bases from V and 2 bases from J, with 12 bases between. Looked up from germline, CDR1 is MNHEY and CDR2 is SMNVEV (reference sequence). This CDR3 has 16 residues. The CDR3: CASSYGRAAGANVLTF. The DNA of the CDR3 is TGTGCCAGCAGTTATGGGCGAGCCGCTGGGGCCAACGTCCTGACTTTC. The whole variable domain, remainder taken from reference TRBV27 and TRBJ2-6, is EAQVTQNPRYLITVTGKKLTVTCSQNMNHEYMSWYRQDPGLGLRQIYYSMNVEVTDKGDVPEGYKVSRKEKRNFPLILESPSPNQTSLYFCASSYGRAAGANVLTFGAGSRLTVL.

The chain is built from TRBV6-6 and TRBJ1-4; D unresolved. CDR1 is MNHNY, CDR2 SVGAGI, per germline (reference sequence). V lost 6 bases and J lost 8, with 19 bases in between. The CDR3 extends over 15 amino acids. The CDR3: CASSLLSQAGEKLFF. The CDR3 nucleotides read TGTGCCAGCAGCCTCCTTTCCCAAGCGGGGGAAAAACTGTTTTTT.

The chain is built from TRBV5-6 and TRBJ2-7, with D hard to call. Deletions cut 0 bases from V and 0 bases from J, with 7 bases between. Germline-derived CDR1 and CDR2 are SGHDT and YYEEEE. CDR3 length equals 14 residues. DNA of the CDR3: TGTGCCAGCAGCTTGGCCAAATCCTCCTACGAGCAGTACTTC. The encoded protein is CASSLAKSSYEQYF.

The sample holds one count of this clone. The rearrangement uses TRBV5-4 and TRBJ2-2; 8 nucleotides line up with TRBD2. CDR1 and CDR2 (germline): SGHNT, YYREEE (reference sequence). V was pared by 4 bases and J by 2 bases, with 1 base of the junction left unmatched. The CDR3 runs to 14 residues. The CDR3 sequence is CASSRGGNTGELFF. In DNA, the CDR3 is TGTGCCAGCAGCCGGGGGGGAAACACCGGGGAGCTGTTTTTT. Based on the CDR3 plus reference TRBV5-4 and TRBJ2-2, the full variable domain is ETGVTQSPTHLIKTRGQQVTLRCSSQSGHNTVSWYQQALGQGPQFIFQYYREEENGRGNFPPRFSGLQFPNYSSELNVNALELDDSALYLCASSRGGNTGELFFGEGSRLTVL.

The rearrangement links TRBV9 to TRBJ2-5; D uncertain. Between the trimmed V and J ends, which lost 0 bases and 1 base, there was a span of 7 bases. The CDR3 loop spans 14 amino acids. Germline lookup yields CDR1 SGDLS and CDR2 YYNGEE. In DNA, the CDR3 is TGTGCCAGCAGCGTAGGAAACGGCCAAGAGACCCAGTACTTC. Its translation: CASSVGNGQETQYF.

This sequence joins TRBV6-5 and TRBJ1-4; D gene ambiguous. CDR1 and CDR2 from the germline V gene are MNHEY and SVGAGI. V lost 0 bases and J lost 6, with 11 bases in between. The CDR3 consists of 15 residues. The CDR3 here is CASSYSGRPYEKLFF. Written as DNA, the CDR3 is TGTGCCAGCAGTTACTCGGGCAGGCCCTATGAAAAACTGTTTTTT.

This clone came up a few times. The chain uses TRBV7-3 and TRBJ1-2; TRBD1 aligns across 8 bases. This CDR3 has 15 residues. The germline V gene encodes CDR1 SGHTA and CDR2 FQGTGA. V was clipped by 0 bases and J by 4 bases; unmatched bases: 4. This chain's CDR3 is CASSLTTDRGYGYTF. Here the CDR3 DNA reads TGTGCCAGCAGCTTAACGACCGACAGGGGCTATGGCTACACCTTC. Based on the CDR3 plus reference TRBV7-3 and TRBJ1-2, the full variable domain is GAGVSQTPSNKVTEKGKYVELRCDPISGHTALYWYRQSLGQGPEFLIYFQGTGAADDSGLPNDRFFAVRPEGSVSTLKIQRTERGDSAVYLCASSLTTDRGYGYTFGSGTRLTVV.

The chain joins TRBV5-1 to TRBJ2-1; 11 bases agree with TRBD2. The germline CDR1 and CDR2 sequences are SGHRS and YFSETQ. The length of the CDR3 is 17 residues. Trimming at V came to 4 bases and at J to 0 bases, leaving 6 bases not matched to a gene. The DNA for the CDR3 is TGCGCCAGCAGCCAAGCTAGCGGGGGGCTCTCCTACAATGAGCAGTTCTTC. Translation gives CASSQASGGLSYNEQFF. Combining the CDR3 with reference TRBV5-1 and TRBJ2-1 gives the whole variable domain KAGVTQTPRYLIKTRGQQVTLSCSPISGHRSVSWYQQTPGQGLQFLFEYFSETQRNKGNFPGRFSGRQFSNSRSEMNVSTLELGDSALYLCASSQASGGLSYNEQFFGPGTRLTVL.

V and J are TRBV18 and TRBJ2-3, with D possibly matching TRBD1 (5 bases). This CDR3 contains 15 residues. Germline loops: CDR1 KGHSH, CDR2 LQKENI. Trimming left V 2 bases short and J 1 base short, with 10 bases between. In DNA, the CDR3 is TGTGCCAGCTCACCATCACAGGTTCGCACAGATACGCAGTATTTT. It is translated as CASSPSQVRTDTQYF.

This clone appeared a single time. The rearrangement links TRBV4-1 to TRBJ2-1, with D possibly being TRBD1 (5 bases). The CDR3 consists of 16 residues. Germline-derived CDR1 and CDR2 are MGHRA and YSYEKL. Deletions cut 0 bases from V and 4 bases from J, with 13 bases between. The CDR3 DNA follows: TGCGCCAGCAGCCAAGATCCGAGACCAGGGTACAATGAGCAGTTCTTC. Its translation is CASSQDPRPGYNEQFF.

The chain links TRBV6-1 to TRBJ1-5, with 7 bases lining up with TRBD1. This CDR3 contains 13 residues. Germline loops: CDR1 MNHNS, CDR2 SASEGT. J was trimmed by 3 bases and V by 10 bases; bases with no gene match: 6. CDR3 residues: CAKPGQPNQPQHF. The DNA for the CDR3 is TGTGCCAAACCGGGACAGCCCAATCAGCCCCAGCATTTT.

A few counts support this clone. The chain recombines TRBV21-1 with TRBJ1-5; the table names TRBD1, a call not compared with the DNA. TRBV21-1 is a pseudogene locus. The CDR3 is made up of 18 amino acids. The CDR3 region is CASIRPGQVDYSNQPQHF. CDR3 sequence (DNA): TGTGCCAGCATCAGACCGGGACAGGTTGATTATAGCAATCAGCCCCAGCATTTT.

The chain recombines TRBV7-2 with TRBJ2-7; tentatively, D is TRBD2 (6 bases). The CDR3 spans 13 residues. Trimming took 5 bases from V and 7 from J, leaving 15 bases between them. CDR1 SGHTA and CDR2 FQGNSA come from the germline V gene. The CDR3 loop is CASSGGGSLEQYF. DNA of the CDR3: TGTGCCAGCAGCGGGGGAGGCAGTTTGGAGCAGTACTTC.

The chain combines TRBV5-4 with TRBJ2-1; TRBD1 is a possible D gene (7 bases). V lost 4 bases and J lost 4, with 12 bases in between. CDR1 is SGHNT and CDR2 is YYREEE in the germline V gene (reference sequence). This CDR3 is 14 amino acids long. CDR3 residues: CASSPQGGYNEQFF. The CDR3 DNA reads TGTGCCAGCAGCCCTCAGGGGGGTTACAATGAGCAGTTCTTC.

V is TRBV5-1 and J is TRBJ1-4; D possibly corresponds to TRBD1 (5 bases). Trimming shortened V by 5 bases and J by 0 bases, and 20 bases separated the two germline ends. The CDR3 is made up of 18 amino acids. Germline-derived CDR1 and CDR2 are SGHRS and YFSETQ. The CDR3 is CASRRYQGGASTNEKLFF. The CDR3 coding sequence is TGCGCCAGCAGGAGGTACCAGGGTGGGGCATCAACTAATGAAAAACTGTTTTTT.

This clone was observed a single time. The chain uses TRBV19 and TRBJ1-6, with unresolved D. V lost 6 bases, J lost 9 bases, and 15 bases lay in between. Germline V gene data show CDR1 as LNHDA and CDR2 as SQIVND (reference sequence). The CDR3 totals 14 residues. The CDR3 DNA is TGTGCCAGTAGGTTACAGTCTGATGTTTCACCCCTCCACTTT. Its translation is CASRLQSDVSPLHF.

The CDR3 sequence is CASSSRPGQGYEQYF. DNA for the CDR3: TGTGCCAGCAGCTCTAGGCCGGGACAGGGGTACGAGCAGTACTTC. The rearrangement links TRBV7-8 to TRBJ2-7, with TRBD1 matching 10 bases. There are 15 residues in the CDR3. Germline CDR1 reads SGHVS; CDR2 reads FQNEAQ. V lost 4 bases, J lost 4 bases, and 7 bases stayed unmatched.

The chain employs TRBV7-9 and TRBJ1-1, with D possibly TRBD1 on 5 matching bases. Germline CDR1 and CDR2: SEHNR and FQNEAQ (reference sequence). The CDR3 is made up of 13 amino acids. V lost 7 bases and J lost 4, with 13 bases in between. In DNA form, the CDR3 reads TGTGCCAGCACCTGGGGGGGTAGCACTGAAGCTTTCTTT. It encodes CASTWGGSTEAFF.

V usage is TRBV27 and J usage is TRBJ1-4, with D maybe TRBD1 (5 bases). Germline V gives CDR1 MNHEY, CDR2 SMNVEV (reference sequence). Between the trimmed V and J ends, which lost 0 bases and 4 bases, there was a span of 9 bases. The CDR3 has 15 residues. The CDR3 DNA is TGTGCCAGCAGTTTATCACGGGGGGTTAATGAAAAACTGTTTTTT. Amino acid sequence: CASSLSRGVNEKLFF.

The chain is built from TRBV9 and TRBJ2-1; maybe TRBD2 (6 bases). Germline-derived CDR1 and CDR2 are SGDLS and YYNGEE. CDR3 size: 14 residues. V was cut by 0 bases and J by 6 bases, with 10 bases left in between. The DNA for the CDR3 is TGTGCCAGCAGCGTAGCGGGGGTAGGCAATGAGCAGTTCTTC. Its translation: CASSVAGVGNEQFF.

This chain connects TRBV5-1 to TRBJ2-5, with TRBD1 matching over 10 bases. V shed 4 bases and J 4 bases; nucleotides not matched to a gene: 10. CDR1 is SGHRS and CDR2 is YFSETQ in the germline V gene. CDR3 length equals 16 residues. CDR3 nucleotides: TGCGCCAGCAGCCTGGCCGGACAGGGGGACGCAGAGACCCAGTACTTC. It encodes CASSLAGQGDAETQYF.

The chain carries TRBV5-1 and TRBJ1-2; possibly TRBD1 for D (5 bases). V dropped 0 bases and J dropped 0 bases, with 9 bases sitting between them. Germline CDR1 and CDR2: SGHRS and YFSETQ. CDR3 length equals 15 residues. CDR3 sequence: CASSLEAGSNYGYTF. The CDR3 coding sequence is TGCGCCAGCAGCTTGGAGGCAGGGTCTAACTATGGCTACACCTTC. The complete variable domain, with remaining parts taken from reference TRBV5-1 and TRBJ1-2, reads KAGVTQTPRYLIKTRGQQVTLSCSPISGHRSVSWYQQTPGQGLQFLFEYFSETQRNKGNFPGRFSGRQFSNSRSEMNVSTLELGDSALYLCASSLEAGSNYGYTFGSGTRLTVV.

The chain recombines TRBV5-4 with TRBJ1-4; TRBD1 aligns across 7 bases. Per the germline V gene, CDR1 is SGHNT and CDR2 is YYREEE (reference sequence). Trimming at V came to 3 bases and at J to 8 bases, leaving 10 bases not matched to a gene. The CDR3 runs 15 residues. In DNA form, the CDR3 reads TGTGCCAGCAGCTCAACAGGGGAATTTAAAGAAAAACTGTTTTTT. Amino acid sequence: CASSSTGEFKEKLFF.

The rearrangement links TRBV15 to TRBJ2-3, with D uncertain. Germline lookup yields CDR1 LNHNV and CDR2 YYDKDF (reference sequence). Between the trimmed V and J ends, which lost 0 bases and 2 bases, there was a span of 6 bases. This CDR3 contains 14 residues. The CDR3 sequence is CATSRDLVTDTQYF. CDR3 nucleotides: TGTGCCACCAGCAGAGATTTAGTCACAGATACGCAGTATTTT.

V usage is TRBV7-2 and J usage is TRBJ2-7; D remains unclear. Germline CDR1 reads SGHTA; CDR2 reads FQGNSA. The length of the CDR3 is 11 residues. The V end lost 3 bases, the J end lost 3 bases, and 3 bases lay between the germline ends. In DNA form, the CDR3 reads TGTGCCAGCAGCTTTAACTACGAGCAGTACTTC. It codes for CASSFNYEQYF.